A single sample gave rise to the 19 T cell receptor beta chains below, sequenced in a study of blood T cell repertoires in COVID-19. TCRdb's table, derived via immunoSEQ multiplex PCR, lists solely in-frame clones and lacks some. The sample lists approximately 100,000 clones; around 66% were seen once. The sequencing input was peripheral blood. Receptor source: a man at least 80 years old with acute or convalescent COVID-19.

This clone appeared a few times. The chain couples TRBV7-2 to TRBJ1-3; 8 positions agree with TRBD1. V dropped 6 bases and J dropped 3; count of bases not matched to a gene: 7. Germline assignment: CDR1 SGHTA and CDR2 FQGNSA. The CDR3 is made up of 15 amino acids. The CDR3 spells CASRPTGGGGNTIYF. The CDR3 DNA is TGTGCCAGCAGACCTACAGGGGGTGGTGGAAACACCATATATTTT.

The chain recombines TRBV7-6 with TRBJ2-1; 8 bases are shared with TRBD2. The ends lost 2 bases at V and 3 bases at J; junction bases unmatched: 15. The CDR3 has 19 residues. Germline assignment: CDR1 SGHVS and CDR2 FNYEAQ. Written as DNA, the CDR3 is TGTGCCAGCAGCTTATACGCCCTGGTTATACGGGGGGGCTACAATGAGCAGTTCTTC. It codes for CASSLYALVIRGGYNEQFF.

The chain employs TRBV6-6 and TRBJ1-5; D possibly corresponds to TRBD1 (6 bases). V lost 6 bases to trimming and J lost 4 bases, with 16 bases between them. The CDR3 is made up of 15 amino acids. The germline gives CDR1 MNHNY, CDR2 SVGAGI (reference sequence). The CDR3 here is CASSPGHRDNQPQHF. The CDR3 nucleotides are TGTGCCAGCAGCCCGGGACATCGAGATAATCAGCCCCAGCATTTT.

The genes are TRBV15 and TRBJ2-1, with D perhaps matching TRBD2 (6 bases). The CDR3 covers 14 residues. Trimming took 8 bases from V and 6 from J, leaving 17 bases between them. CDR1 is LNHNV and CDR2 is YYDKDF in the germline V gene (reference sequence). As DNA, the CDR3 is TGTGCCACCCGGACGGGAGCGACCTCCAATGAGCAGTTCTTC. Translation: CATRTGATSNEQFF.

The V gene is TRBV19, the J gene TRBJ2-5; 7 bases map to TRBD2. The CDR3 is 16 residues long. Germline V gene data show CDR1 as LNHDA and CDR2 as SQIVND (reference sequence). The V gene end was trimmed by 5 bases and the J gene end by 5 bases; junction bases not matched to a gene: 14. This CDR3 is CASSARSLADRETQYF. The DNA of the CDR3 is TGTGCCAGTAGTGCCCGGAGCCTAGCGGACCGTGAGACCCAGTACTTC.

This chain links TRBV10-2 with TRBJ1-1, with 8 bases matching TRBD1. CDR3 length equals 16 residues. From germline, CDR1 is WSHSY and CDR2 SAAADI. Losses at the gene ends were 5 bases for V and 6 bases for J; bases not matched to a gene: 14. Written as DNA, the CDR3 is TGCGCCAGCAGTCCCGGGACAGGTTTTATGGATGCTGAAGCTTTCTTT. This encodes CASSPGTGFMDAEAFF.

The chain links TRBV19 to TRBJ1-2; 9 nucleotides line up with TRBD1. V shed 0 bases and J 6 bases; nucleotides not matched to a gene: 5. Germline CDR1 reads LNHDA; CDR2 reads SQIVND (reference sequence). The CDR3 extends over 15 amino acids. The CDR3 region is CASSIEFWDRDGYTF. The CDR3 DNA follows: TGTGCCAGTAGTATAGAATTCTGGGACAGGGATGGCTACACCTTC.

The CDR3 sequence is CASSPRTANTEAFF. The DNA of the CDR3 is TGTGCCAGCAGCCCCCGGACAGCGAACACTGAAGCTTTCTTT. The chain employs TRBV5-4 and TRBJ1-1; D might be TRBD1 (6 bases). V was trimmed by 4 bases and J by 1 base, leaving 11 bases between them. The CDR3 is 14 residues long. Germline CDR1 reads SGHNT; CDR2 reads YYREEE (reference sequence). Drawing the rest from reference TRBV5-4 and TRBJ1-1, the complete variable domain is ETGVTQSPTHLIKTRGQQVTLRCSSQSGHNTVSWYQQALGQGPQFIFQYYREEENGRGNFPPRFSGLQFPNYSSELNVNALELDDSALYLCASSPRTANTEAFFGQGTRLTVV.

CDR3 sequence: CASSYSPPSGIYNEQFF. As DNA, the CDR3 is TGTGCCAGCAGTTACTCGCCCCCTAGCGGGATCTACAATGAGCAGTTCTTC. V is TRBV6-2 or TRBV6-3 and J is TRBJ2-1; 9 bases fit TRBD2. Germline V gives CDR1 MNHEY, CDR2 SVGEGT. Germline trimming cut 0 bases from V and 3 bases from J; bases unmatched to any gene: 6. The CDR3 loop spans 17 amino acids.

This clone was counted a few times. DNA for the CDR3: TGTGCCACCGGGGGGGAAGCATCAGGCAGGCAGTATTTT. Amino acid sequence: CATGGEASGRQYF. The rearrangement uses TRBV24-1 and TRBJ2-3; TRBD2 agrees at 7 bases. The CDR3 loop spans 13 amino acids. Germline lookup yields CDR1 KGHDR and CDR2 SFDVKD. V lost 9 bases, J lost 11 bases, and 13 bases stayed unmatched.

The gene calls are TRBV7-9 and TRBJ1-3; D ambiguous. The germline V and J ends were trimmed by 8 bases and 1 base, with 12 bases remaining between them. The CDR3 extends over 14 amino acids. From germline, CDR1 is SEHNR and CDR2 FQNEAQ (reference sequence). This CDR3 reads CASLNAGSGNTIYF. For the CDR3, the DNA is TGTGCCAGCCTAAACGCGGGGTCTGGAAACACCATATATTTT.

This clone has a single count. This chain links TRBV30 with TRBJ2-3; 7 bases are shared with TRBD2. CDR1 and CDR2 from the germline V gene are GTSNPN and SVGIG (reference sequence). V trimming: 0 bases; J trimming: 2 bases; junction bases outside the gene matches: 11. This CDR3 contains 17 residues. The CDR3 region is CAWSVGGSGQYTDTQYF. CDR3 bases: TGTGCCTGGAGTGTGGGAGGGAGCGGACAATACACAGATACGCAGTATTTT.

CDR3 amino acids: CASSLGATFQETQYF. The DNA of the CDR3 is TGTGCCAGCAGCTTAGGTGCGACATTCCAAGAGACCCAGTACTTC. The V and J genes are TRBV11-2 and TRBJ2-5, with unresolved D. V lost 1 base to trimming and J lost 1 base, with 10 bases between them. The CDR3 covers 15 residues. The V gene's germline CDR1 is SGHAT and CDR2 FQNNGV.

This clone occurred many times. The chain is built from TRBV4-3 and TRBJ2-1, with D possibly matching TRBD2 (6 bases). The CDR3 extends over 15 amino acids. With 0 bases removed from V and 9 bases from J, the gap between germline ends came to 15 bases. Germline CDR1 reads LGHNA; CDR2 reads YSLEER. CDR3 nucleotides: TGCGCCAGCAGCCAAGAACTAAAGGAGGGCTTTGAGCAGTTCTTC. It is translated as CASSQELKEGFEQFF.

This rearrangement joins TRBV5-1 to TRBJ1-2; D perhaps matches TRBD1 (5 bases). The V gene's germline CDR1 is SGHRS and CDR2 YFSETQ. The CDR3 extends over 14 amino acids. The germline V and J ends were trimmed by 0 bases and 1 base, with 7 bases remaining between them. The CDR3 protein is CASSLDQGNYGYTF. The CDR3 region has the DNA TGCGCCAGCAGCTTGGACCAGGGTAACTATGGCTACACCTTC.

The chain has TRBV7-2 and TRBJ2-7; 10 bases align to TRBD2. J was trimmed by 2 bases and V by 6 bases; bases with no gene match: 1. This CDR3 comprises 13 residues. Germline assignment: CDR1 SGHTA and CDR2 FQGNSA. CDR3 bases: TGTGCCAGCAGAACTAGCGGGGCCTACGAGCAGTACTTC. This encodes CASRTSGAYEQYF. Filled out from reference TRBV7-2 and TRBJ2-7, the complete variable domain reads GAGVSQSPSNKVTEKGKDVELRCDPISGHTALYWYRQSLGQGLEFLIYFQGNSAPDKSGLPSDRFSAERTGGSVSTLTIQRTQQEDSAVYLCASRTSGAYEQYFGPGTRLTVT.

V gene TRBV11-2 combines with J gene TRBJ1-2; weak D call: TRBD1 (6 bases). Trimming pared 5 bases from V and 7 bases from J, leaving 17 bases between. Looked up from germline, CDR1 is SGHAT and CDR2 is FQNNGV. This CDR3 contains 14 residues. The CDR3 reads CASSKTTGAGGYTF. The CDR3 nucleotides are TGTGCCAGCAGCAAAACGACAGGCGCGGGTGGCTACACCTTC.

The chain employs TRBV1 and TRBJ2-2; TRBD2 is the table's D call, not checked against the DNA. TRBV1 is designated a pseudogene. The CDR3 length is 15 residues. CDR3 loop: CTSSQRGGHTGELFF. CDR3 DNA sequence: TGCACCAGCAGCCAAAGAGGAGGCCACACCGGGGAGCTGTTTTTT.

The gene calls are TRBV27 and TRBJ1-1; 8 bases are a match to TRBD1. This CDR3 has 14 amino acids. V lost 4 bases and J lost 4; bases outside the gene matches: 5. Germline loops: CDR1 MNHEY, CDR2 SMNVEV (reference sequence). The CDR3 reads CASSWTGTSTEAFF. The CDR3 DNA follows: TGTGCCAGCAGTTGGACAGGGACGAGCACTGAAGCTTTCTTT.